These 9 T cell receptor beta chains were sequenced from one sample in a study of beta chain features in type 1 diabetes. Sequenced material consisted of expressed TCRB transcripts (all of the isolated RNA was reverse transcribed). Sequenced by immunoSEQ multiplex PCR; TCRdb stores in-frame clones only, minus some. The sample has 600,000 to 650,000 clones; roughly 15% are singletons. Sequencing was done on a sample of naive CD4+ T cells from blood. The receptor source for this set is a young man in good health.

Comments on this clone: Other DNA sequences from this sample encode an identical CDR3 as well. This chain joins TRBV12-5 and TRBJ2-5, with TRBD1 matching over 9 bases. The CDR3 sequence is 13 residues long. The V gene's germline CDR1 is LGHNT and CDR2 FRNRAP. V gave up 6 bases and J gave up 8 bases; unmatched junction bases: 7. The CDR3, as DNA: TGTGCTAGTGGCCCGACAGGGGGGGAAACCCAGTACTTC. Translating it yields CASGPTGGETQYF.

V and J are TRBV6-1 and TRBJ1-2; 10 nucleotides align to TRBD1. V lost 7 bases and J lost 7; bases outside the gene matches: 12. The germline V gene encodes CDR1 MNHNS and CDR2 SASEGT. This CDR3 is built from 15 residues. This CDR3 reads CASIKPGTGVLGYTF. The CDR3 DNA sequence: TGTGCCAGCATAAAACCCGGGACAGGGGTCCTTGGCTACACCTTC.

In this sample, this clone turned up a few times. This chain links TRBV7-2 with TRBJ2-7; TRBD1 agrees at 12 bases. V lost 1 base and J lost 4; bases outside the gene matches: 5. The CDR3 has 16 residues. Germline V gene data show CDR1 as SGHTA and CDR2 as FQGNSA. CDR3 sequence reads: CASSLGQGQGAYEQYF. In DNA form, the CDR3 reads TGTGCCAGCAGCTTAGGGCAGGGACAGGGGGCATACGAGCAGTACTTC.

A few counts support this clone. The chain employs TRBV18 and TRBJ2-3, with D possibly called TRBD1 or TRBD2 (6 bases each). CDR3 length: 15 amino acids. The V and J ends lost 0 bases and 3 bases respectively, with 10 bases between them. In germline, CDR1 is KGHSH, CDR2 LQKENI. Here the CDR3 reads CASSPPKGGTDTQYF. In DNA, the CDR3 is TGTGCCAGCTCACCACCGAAGGGGGGAACAGATACGCAGTATTTT. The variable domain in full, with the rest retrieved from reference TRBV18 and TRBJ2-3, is NAGVMQNPRHLVRRRGQEARLRCSPMKGHSHVYWYRQLPEEGLKFMVYLQKENIIDESGMPKERFSAEFPKEGPSILRIQQVVRGDSAAYFCASSPPKGGTDTQYFGPGTRLTVL.

Written as DNA, the CDR3 is TGTGCCAGTAGTATAGTGGGGGAATTGAGATCTGGGGCCAACGTCCTGACTTTC. Translation: CASSIVGELRSGANVLTF. The rearrangement links TRBV19 to TRBJ2-6, with D perhaps given as TRBD1 or TRBD2 (5 bases each). Per germline, CDR1 LNHDA and CDR2 SQIVND (reference sequence). The CDR3 extends over 18 amino acids. Trimming pared 1 base from V and 1 base from J, leaving 14 bases between.

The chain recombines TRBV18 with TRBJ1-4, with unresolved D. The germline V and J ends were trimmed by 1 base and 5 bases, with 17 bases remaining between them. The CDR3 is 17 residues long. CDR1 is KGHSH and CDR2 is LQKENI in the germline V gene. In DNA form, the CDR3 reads TGTGCCAGCTCACCACGGAGGCAGGACGGGGTGAATGAAAAACTGTTTTTT. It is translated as CASSPRRQDGVNEKLFF.

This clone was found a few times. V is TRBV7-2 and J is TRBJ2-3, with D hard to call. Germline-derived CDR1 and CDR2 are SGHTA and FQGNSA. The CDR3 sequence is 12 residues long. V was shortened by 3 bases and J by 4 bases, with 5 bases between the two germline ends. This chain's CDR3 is CASSFYPDTQYF. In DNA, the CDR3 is TGTGCCAGCAGCTTCTACCCAGATACGCAGTATTTT.

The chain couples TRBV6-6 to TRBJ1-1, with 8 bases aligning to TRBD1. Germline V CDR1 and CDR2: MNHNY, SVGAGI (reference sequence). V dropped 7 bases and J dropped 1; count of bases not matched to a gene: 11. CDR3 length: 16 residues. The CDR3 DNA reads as TGTGCCAGCACCCACGGCAGGGGGCTACCGAACACTGAAGCTTTCTTT. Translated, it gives CASTHGRGLPNTEAFF.

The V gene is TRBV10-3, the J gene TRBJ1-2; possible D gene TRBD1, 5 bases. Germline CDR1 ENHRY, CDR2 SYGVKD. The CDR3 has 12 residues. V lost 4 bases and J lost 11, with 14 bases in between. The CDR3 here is CAISGTLSRYTF. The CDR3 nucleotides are TGTGCCATCAGTGGGACACTATCCCGGTACACCTTC.